These T cell receptor beta chains were read from a single sample in a study of human versus mouse CDR3 diversity and MHC coevolution. Profiled with immunoSEQ multiplex PCR; TCRdb holds only in-frame clones, not every one. The sample has tens of thousands of clones, approximately 94% seen once. Sequencing was done on a sample of naive CD4+ T cells from blood. The receptors shown here come from a person aged 55 to 69 in good health. The CDR3 runs from the conserved cysteine through the conserved F or W. Each record gives: D gene, J gene, clone size, V gene, CDR3 DNA, CDR3 protein. A D gene is named only where the DNA matches it firmly. Some rows mark clone size as missing; the rest say once, few, many or name a class of expanded clone.

-	TRBJ2-7	-	TRBV5-4	TGTGCCAGCAGCTTGGGGGGAGGGGGGCTCCTCTCCTACGAGCAGTACTTC	CASSLGGGGLLSYEQYF
TRBD2	TRBJ2-3	-	TRBV7-8	TGTGCCAGCAGCAAGAGAGTCACTAGCGGACCCTCCCGGACAGATACGCAGTATTTT	CASSKRVTSGPSRTDTQYF
TRBD2	TRBJ2-7	-	TRBV14	TGTGCCAGCAGCCAAGATCCCCGAGTAGCGGGAACCTACGAGCAGTACTTC	CASSQDPRVAGTYEQYF
-	TRBJ2-7	-	TRBV6-6	TGTGCCAGCAGTTACCCTAGACGGTCGTACGAGCAGTACTTC	CASSYPRRSYEQYF
TRBD2	TRBJ2-5	-	TRBV5-4	TGTGCCAGCAGCCAACTAGCGGGGGGCCAAGAGACCCAGTACTTC	CASSQLAGGQETQYF
TRBD2	TRBJ2-7	once	TRBV27	TGTGCCAGCAGTTTGAATCCCCCCGGCCGGACTAGCGGGAATAGGTACGAGCAGTACTTC	CASSLNPPGRTSGNRYEQYF
-	TRBJ1-2	-	TRBV21-1	TGTGCCAGCTTCTTAGCTCCGGGACAGGGAACCTCTGGCTACACCTTC	CASFLAPGQGTSGYTF
-	TRBJ2-5	-	TRBV14	TGTGCCAGCAGCGCTGGCGGAGCTCCGGAGACCCAGTACTTC	CASSAGGAPETQYF
TRBD2	TRBJ2-5	-	TRBV19	TGTGCCAGTAGTGCAGACAGGCTAGCGGGAGAGACCCAGTACTTC	CASSADRLAGETQYF
TRBD1	TRBJ1-1	-	TRBV25-1	TGTGCCAGCAGTCCTGCAGGGGGAAGGCAGAACACTGAAGCTTTCTTT	CASSPAGGRQNTEAFF
TRBD1	TRBJ2-5	-	TRBV9	TGTGCCAGCAGCGTAGCCGGACAGGGGCAGACCCAGTACTTC	CASSVAGQGQTQYF